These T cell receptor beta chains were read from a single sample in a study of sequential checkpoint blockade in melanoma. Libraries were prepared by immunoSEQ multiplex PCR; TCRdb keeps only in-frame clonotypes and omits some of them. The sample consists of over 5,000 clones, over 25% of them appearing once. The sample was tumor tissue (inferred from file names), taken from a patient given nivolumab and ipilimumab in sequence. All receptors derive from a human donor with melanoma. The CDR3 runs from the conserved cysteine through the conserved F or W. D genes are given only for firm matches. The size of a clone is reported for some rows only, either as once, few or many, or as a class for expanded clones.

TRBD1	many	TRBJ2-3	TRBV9	TGTGCCAGCCAGGGACAGGGGTTGTCAGATACGCAGTATTTT	CASQGQGLSDTQYF
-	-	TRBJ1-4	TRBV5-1	TGCGCCAGCAGCTTGGCGGTGGCGGCTGCGACGAATGAAAAACTGTTTTTT	CASSLAVAAATNEKLFF
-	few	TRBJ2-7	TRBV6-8	TGTGCCAGCAGTTACTCCGGTCGGACCCCAACCTACGAGCAGTACTTC	CASSYSGRTPTYEQYF
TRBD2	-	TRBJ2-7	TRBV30	TGTGCCTGGAGTAGCGGGATCTACGAGCAGTACTTC	CAWSSGIYEQYF
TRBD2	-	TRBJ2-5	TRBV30	TGTGCAAGTACTAGCGGGGGGACCCAAGAGACCCAGTACTTC	CASTSGGTQETQYF
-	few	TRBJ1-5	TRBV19	TGTGCCAGCCGCGAGAGGGGGGTCGGTCAGCCCCAGCATTTT	CASRERGVGQPQHF
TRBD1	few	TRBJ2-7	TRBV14	TGTGCCAGCAGTAGGGGACAGGGGGGAAGAGAGCAGTACTTC	CASSRGQGGREQYF
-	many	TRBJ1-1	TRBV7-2	TGTGCCAGCAGCTTAACAGATAACACTGAAGCTTTCTTT	CASSLTDNTEAFF
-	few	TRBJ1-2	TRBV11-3	TGTGCCAGCACCCGCCCCGGACGGCAAAACTACGGGGGCTACACCTTC	CASTRPGRQNYGGYTF
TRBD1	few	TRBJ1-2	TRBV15	TGTGCCACCAGCGCAAGGGGTGAACAGGGGTACTCTGGCTACACCTTC	CATSARGEQGYSGYTF
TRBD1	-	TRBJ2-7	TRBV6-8	TGTGCCAGCAGCGAAGGGACAGGGGACTCCTACGAGCAGTACTTC	CASSEGTGDSYEQYF
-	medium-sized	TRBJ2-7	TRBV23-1	TGCGCCAGCGGGCGACCGACAGTCGCGGACCTCTACGAGCAGTACTTC	CASGRPTVADLYEQYF
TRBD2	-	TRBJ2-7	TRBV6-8	TGTGCCAGCAGTTCCCCAGCGGGAGGGCCCTACGAGCAGTACTTC	CASSSPAGGPYEQYF
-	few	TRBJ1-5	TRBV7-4	TGTGCCAGCAGCCAAGAACGAAATCAGCCCCAGCATTTT	CASSQERNQPQHF
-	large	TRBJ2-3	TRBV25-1	TGTGCCAGCAGTGAATCCCCCCTCTATGACACTAGCACAGATACGCAGTATTTT	CASSESPLYDTSTDTQYF
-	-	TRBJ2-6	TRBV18	TGTGCCAGCTCACCGATCTCTGGGGCCAACGTCCTGACTTTC	CASSPISGANVLTF
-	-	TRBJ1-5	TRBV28	TGTGCCAGCAGTCTCACGGCGCTCCGGGTTGGGCCCCAGCATTTT	CASSLTALRVGPQHF
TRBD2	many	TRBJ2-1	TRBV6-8	TGTGCCAGCAGGACTATTAGGACTAGCGAGGCCTACAATGAGCAGTTCTTC	CASRTIRTSEAYNEQFF
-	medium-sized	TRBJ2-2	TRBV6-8	TGTGCCAGCAGTTACCTTGCGGACACCGGGGAGCTGTTTTTT	CASSYLADTGELFF
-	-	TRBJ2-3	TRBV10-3	TGTGCCGCCTCACAGTGGACAGATACGCAGTATTTT	CAASQWTDTQYF
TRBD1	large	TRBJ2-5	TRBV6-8	TGTGCCAGCAGCCGCATCAGTACACGAACCGGGACAGGGGTTGGAGAGACCCAGTACTTC	CASSRISTRTGTGVGETQYF
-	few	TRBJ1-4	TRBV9	TGTGCCAGCAGGCCCTTTAGGCCAGGGCCTGTACCCTCTACTGAAAAACTGTTTTTT	CASRPFRPGPVPSTEKLFF
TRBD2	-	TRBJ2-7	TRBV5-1	TGCGCCAGCAGCTTGGCCCCAACACGACTAGCGGGAGTTCCCTACGAGCAGTACTTC	CASSLAPTRLAGVPYEQYF
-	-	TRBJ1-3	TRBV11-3	TGTGCCAGCAGCTTATACCCCGAAACTGGAAACACCATATATTTT	CASSLYPETGNTIYF
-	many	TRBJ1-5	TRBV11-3	TGTGCCAGCAGCTCTCAGGATGGGGGAATGGGGAGTGGGGATCAGCCCCAGCATTTT	CASSSQDGGMGSGDQPQHF
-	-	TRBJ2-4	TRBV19	TGTGCCAGTAGTATCCTGGGGGGAGCCAAAAACATTCAGTACTTC	CASSILGGAKNIQYF
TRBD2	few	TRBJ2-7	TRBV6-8	TGTGCCAGCAGTTACTCGGGAGGGACTAGCGGCACCTACGAGCAGTACTTC	CASSYSGGTSGTYEQYF
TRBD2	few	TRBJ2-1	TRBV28	TGTGCCAGCAGCTTACTAGCGGGAGCCTACAATGAGCAGTTCTTC	CASSLLAGAYNEQFF
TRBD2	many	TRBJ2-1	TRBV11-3	TGTGCCAGCAGCTTACCCAGCGGGAGGGCGGAGCAGTTCTTC	CASSLPSGRAEQFF
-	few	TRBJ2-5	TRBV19	TGTGCCAGTAGTATCCGGCGTGAAGAGACCCAGTACTTC	CASSIRREETQYF
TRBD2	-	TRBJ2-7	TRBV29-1	TGCAGCGTAGAAAATGGGACTAGCGGGAGCGTGTCGGCCTACGAGCAGTACTTC	CSVENGTSGSVSAYEQYF
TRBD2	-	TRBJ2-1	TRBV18	TGTGCCAGCTCACCCCCGTCGAGGGAGGGGAATGAGCAGTTCTTC	CASSPPSREGNEQFF
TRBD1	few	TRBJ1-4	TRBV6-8	TGTGCCAGCAGTTATCAATCCGGGACAGGGACCGAAAAACTGTTTTTT	CASSYQSGTGTEKLFF
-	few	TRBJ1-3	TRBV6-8	TGTGCCAGCAGTTACTCTGAGGGGCTAGGAAACACCATATATTTT	CASSYSEGLGNTIYF
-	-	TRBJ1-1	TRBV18	TGTGCCAGCTCACCAGGGGAAGGGACTGAAGCTTTCTTT	CASSPGEGTEAFF
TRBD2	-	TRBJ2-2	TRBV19	TGTGCCAGTAGCCGTGGACTAGCGGGAGGGAACACCGGGGAGCTGTTTTTT	CASSRGLAGGNTGELFF
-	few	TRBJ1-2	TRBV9	TGTGCCAGCAGTGAAGGGGCCATCCTGGGCTACACCTTC	CASSEGAILGYTF
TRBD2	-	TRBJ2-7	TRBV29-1	TGCAGCGTGAGGACTAGCGGGAGCGTCTACGAGCAGTACTTC	CSVRTSGSVYEQYF
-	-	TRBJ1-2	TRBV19	TGTGCCAGTAGTAATCCGGGGCTGCTGTTTGGCTACACCTTC	CASSNPGLLFGYTF
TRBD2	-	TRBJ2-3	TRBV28	TGTGCCAGCAGTTTATTTGGGAGCGGGGGCACAGATACGCAGTATTTT	CASSLFGSGGTDTQYF
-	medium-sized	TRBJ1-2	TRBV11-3	TGTGCCAGCATCCCCCGGGGGGAGGGGAGCTATGGCTACACCTTC	CASIPRGEGSYGYTF
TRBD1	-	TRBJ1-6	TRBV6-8	TGTGCCAGCAGCGCTTCGACAGGGGACAGATCACCCCTCCACTTT	CASSASTGDRSPLHF
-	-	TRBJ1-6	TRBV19	TGTGCCAGTAGTATTGGCCGGACATGGGATTCACCCCTCCACTTT	CASSIGRTWDSPLHF
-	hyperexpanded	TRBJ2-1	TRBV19	TGTGCCAGTAGTTTAGACAGAAGAGAGCAGTTCTTC	CASSLDRREQFF
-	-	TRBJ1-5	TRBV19	TGTGCCAGTAGTATTGGGGGGAATCAGCCCCAGCATTTT	CASSIGGNQPQHF
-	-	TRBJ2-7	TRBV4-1	TGCGCCAGCAGCCAGAAGGCGGGGACAGACAGAACCTACGAGCAGTACTTC	CASSQKAGTDRTYEQYF